The rows below give T cell receptor beta chains drawn from one sample of a study of memory CD4+ T cells and cytomegalovirus serostatus. Sequenced by immunoSEQ multiplex PCR; TCRdb stores in-frame clones only, minus some. Among some 60,000 clones listed, about 68% were seen once. Source material: memory CD4+ T cells from blood. The receptor source for this set is an adult in good health and CMV-seropositive. Both conserved end residues are part of each CDR3. The D gene is left open where the match is weak. Not every row has a clone size; where given, it reads once, few, many or a size class.

TRBJ1-4,12,TRBD1,few,TRBV19,CASSNRDRVVFF,TGTGCCAGTAGTAACCGGGACAGGGTGGTGTTTTTT
TRBJ2-5,14,.,.,TRBV7-9,CASSFERDQETQYF,TGTGCCAGCAGCTTTGAACGGGATCAAGAGACCCAGTACTTC
TRBJ1-4,12,TRBD1,.,TRBV7-9,CASSLGQLKLFF,TGTGCCAGCAGCTTGGGACAGCTAAAACTGTTTTTT
TRBJ1-1,12,.,.,TRBV10-3,CAISETPAEAFF,TGTGCCATCAGTGAGACCCCCGCTGAAGCTTTCTTT
TRBJ1-5,15,.,.,TRBV19,CASQQGYNSNQPQHF,TGTGCCAGTCAACAGGGTTATAATAGCAATCAGCCCCAGCATTTT
TRBJ2-6,18,.,once,TRBV11-3,CRRGGAPIARSGANVLTF,TGTAGGCGTGGGGGGGCCCCGATAGCCCGCTCTGGGGCCAACGTCCTGACTTTC
TRBJ1-2,13,.,.,TRBV27,CASSGRRDYGYTF,TGTGCCAGCAGTGGTAGACGGGACTATGGCTACACCTTC
TRBJ1-2,16,.,.,TRBV4-3,CASSQDLSPRDYGYTF,TGCGCCAGCAGCCAAGATCTAAGTCCCCGCGACTATGGCTACACCTTC
TRBJ1-1,13,.,.,TRBV15,CATSNQASTEAFF,TGTGCCACCAGCAACCAGGCGAGCACTGAAGCTTTCTTT
TRBJ1-3,12,.,.,TRBV30,CAWSWGALPIYF,TGTGCCTGGAGTTGGGGGGCACTCCCCATATATTTT
TRBJ2-2,15,.,medium-sized,TRBV9,CASSVISDHTGELFF,TGTGCCAGCAGCGTAATTAGCGACCACACCGGGGAGCTGTTTTTT
TRBJ1-1,15,.,.,TRBV14,CASSLGRAANTEAFF,TGTGCCAGCAGCCTGGGCCGGGCAGCGAACACTGAAGCTTTCTTT
TRBJ2-1,11,.,.,TRBV4-3,CASSQHNEQFF,TGCGCCAGCAGCCAACACAATGAGCAGTTCTTC
TRBJ2-6,15,.,.,TRBV27,CASSGTSSGANVLTF,TGTGCCAGCAGCGGTACAAGCTCTGGGGCCAACGTCCTGACTTTC
TRBJ1-1,9,.,few,TRBV30,CAWTREAFF,TGTGCCTGGACCAGGGAGGCTTTCTTT
TRBJ1-5,16,TRBD1,.,TRBV9,CASSGGTGSSNQPQHF,TGTGCCAGCAGCGGGGGGACAGGGAGTAGCAATCAGCCCCAGCATTTT